Sequencing of this T cell receptor (beta chain) was carried out in a study of blood T cell repertoires in COVID-19. Study-wide context: The samples span acute and convalescent COVID-19 from the United States, Italy and Spain. In each case, the material was cDNA or gDNA derived from T cells, B-cell-depleted T cells, or PBMCs.

V lost 0 bases, J lost 0 bases, and 12 bases lay in between. Germline CDR1 SGHDT, CDR2 YYEEEE. The CDR3 covers 16 residues. In the source study's methods: Scientists estimated how many nucleated cells there were by amplifying reference gene primers. Data came from immunoSEQ multiplex PCR; TCRdb stores just in-frame clones and leaves some out. V, J and clone size derive from that table, while D and trimming were established from the DNA sequence. The sample records some 120,000 clones, 75% to 90% being singletons. The source material was peripheral blood. The chain employs TRBV5-6 and TRBJ1-2; D ambiguous. The receptor's source is a man aged 25 to 40 with acute or convalescent COVID-19. The DNA of the CDR3 is TGTGCCAGCAGCTTGGGAGGGCTGATAGCTAACTATGGCTACACCTTC. Its protein is CASSLGGLIANYGYTF.